Below, 22 T cell receptor beta chains from the same sample are listed, as sequenced in a study of CD4+ T cells in melanoma. Sequencing used immunoSEQ multiplex PCR; TCRdb keeps in-frame clones, though not all of them. The data show 140,000 or so clones, 92% seen once. These receptors all stem from a human donor with melanoma.

The V call is TRBV19, the J call TRBJ1-2, with unresolved D. CDR3 length: 13 residues. The V gene's germline CDR1 is LNHDA and CDR2 SQIVND (reference sequence). V dropped 2 bases and J dropped 3 bases, with 7 bases sitting between them. CDR3 nucleotides: TGTGCCAGTAGTATAAACCCAGACTATGGCTACACCTTC. Residues: CASSINPDYGYTF.

This chain links TRBV6-5 with TRBJ2-7; 9 bases agree with TRBD1. Per germline, CDR1 MNHEY and CDR2 SVGAGI. The CDR3 covers 15 residues. V trimming: 2 bases; J trimming: 4 bases; junction bases outside the gene matches: 6. The DNA of the CDR3 is TGTGCCAGCAGTTACCCCGGGACAGGGCGGTACGAGCAGTACTTC. Encoded protein: CASSYPGTGRYEQYF.

V and J are TRBV6-5 and TRBJ1-6; 9 positions agree with TRBD1. The CDR3 loop spans 15 amino acids. V lost 2 bases and J lost 9; bases outside the gene matches: 5. Germline V gene sequence: CDR1 MNHEY, CDR2 SVGAGI. CDR3 bases: TGTGCCAGCAGTTACGAGGGACAGGGAAGTTCACCCCTCCACTTT. Amino acids: CASSYEGQGSSPLHF.

V usage is TRBV19 and J usage is TRBJ2-1, with 8 bases matching TRBD2. The germline V gene has CDR1 LNHDA and CDR2 SQIVND (reference sequence). This CDR3 comprises 14 residues. The ends lost 9 bases at V and 1 base at J; junction bases unmatched: 5. This CDR3 reads CASKPGGSYNEQFF. The CDR3 nucleotides read TGTGCCAGCAAACCGGGGGGGTCCTACAATGAGCAGTTCTTC.

This clone was counted once. The V call is TRBV2, the J call TRBJ1-2; D not certain. The V end was cut by 2 bases, the J end by 8 bases, with 18 bases between. CDR3 length: 15 amino acids. Germline assignment: CDR1 SNHLY and CDR2 FYNNEI. The CDR3 loop reads CASSERELRISGYTF. The CDR3 nucleotides read TGTGCCAGCAGTGAACGCGAGCTCAGGATAAGCGGCTACACCTTC.

This clone was found once. The chain recombines TRBV5-4 with TRBJ2-2; 7 bases are a match to TRBD2. The CDR3 has 13 amino acids. Per germline, CDR1 SGHNT and CDR2 YYREEE (reference sequence). V trimming: 4 bases; J trimming: 6 bases; junction bases outside the gene matches: 3. CDR3 nucleotides: TGTGCCAGCAGCGCTAGCGGCCCCGGGGAGCTGTTTTTT. Amino acid sequence: CASSASGPGELFF.

This clone was seen once. The chain carries TRBV2 and TRBJ2-1; weak D call: TRBD1 (6 bases). Trimming pared 7 bases from V and 7 bases from J, leaving 8 bases between. CDR1 and CDR2 from the germline V gene are SNHLY and FYNNEI. The length of the CDR3 is 11 residues. CDR3 in amino acids: CASNRGNEQFF. The CDR3 DNA sequence: TGTGCCAGCAATAGGGGGAATGAGCAGTTCTTC.

CDR3 region: CASSPWEGGSSGANVLTF. In DNA form, the CDR3 reads TGTGCCAGCTCACCGTGGGAAGGTGGTAGCTCTGGGGCCAACGTCCTGACTTTC. The chain combines TRBV18 with TRBJ2-6; D gene ambiguous. The CDR3 extends over 18 amino acids. CDR1 and CDR2 (germline): KGHSH, LQKENI. Trimming removed 3 bases from V and 0 bases from J, with 15 bases in between.

The chain is built from TRBV30 and TRBJ1-2; 10 bases are shared with TRBD1. Trimming cost V 8 bases and J 1 base; bases outside gene matches: 7. The CDR3 contains 14 residues. Germline CDR1 and CDR2: GTSNPN and SVGIG (reference sequence). DNA of the CDR3: TGTGCCGGAGCTCGGGACAGGGGTAACTATGGCTACACCTTC. This gives the protein CAGARDRGNYGYTF.

CDR3: CASSVAARGEGEKLFF. CDR3 nucleotide sequence: TGTGCCAGCAGCGTAGCCGCCCGCGGGGAAGGTGAAAAACTGTTTTTT. The genes are TRBV9 and TRBJ1-4; D call uncertain. Germline-derived CDR1 and CDR2 are SGDLS and YYNGEE. The V end was cut by 0 bases, the J end by 7 bases, with 16 bases between. This CDR3 comprises 16 residues.

This chain joins TRBV18 and TRBJ2-5; no clear D gene. The CDR3 is 14 residues long. Trimming left V 3 bases short and J 0 bases short, with 8 bases between. The germline gives CDR1 KGHSH, CDR2 LQKENI. The CDR3 coding sequence is TGTGCCAGCTCACCTTCCCAGAACCAAGAGACCCAGTACTTC. As protein: CASSPSQNQETQYF.

The chain has TRBV2 and TRBJ1-1; no clear D gene. CDR1 is SNHLY, CDR2 FYNNEI, per germline. Trimming pared 5 bases from V and 1 base from J, leaving 11 bases between. CDR3 size: 14 residues. The CDR3 region has the DNA TGTGCCAGCAGTTCAATCCTAGGGAACACTGAAGCTTTCTTT. Protein sequence: CASSSILGNTEAFF.

The J gene is TRBJ2-3, the V gene TRBV12-5; a weak D match, TRBD2 (6 bases). Germline loops: CDR1 LGHNT, CDR2 FRNRAP. This CDR3 is 13 amino acids long. Trimming stripped 1 base from V and 5 bases from J, with 7 bases between. CDR3 bases: TGTGCTAGTGGTTTGGGGGGAGGAGATACGCAGTATTTT. Encoded protein: CASGLGGGDTQYF.

The V and J genes are TRBV2 and TRBJ1-2; 8 bases are shared with TRBD1. Per the germline V gene, CDR1 is SNHLY and CDR2 is FYNNEI. This CDR3 is 14 amino acids long. Trimming removed 6 bases from V and 4 bases from J; junction bases left unmatched: 7. For the CDR3, the DNA is TGTGCCAGCAGCTCAGGGGGCTTCGCCTATGGCTACACCTTC. Translating it yields CASSSGGFAYGYTF.

The chain joins TRBV7-9 to TRBJ2-1; D possibly uses TRBD1 or TRBD2 (6 bases each). Germline V CDR1 and CDR2: SEHNR, FQNEAQ (reference sequence). The CDR3 is made up of 17 amino acids. V was clipped by 0 bases and J by 5 bases, with 17 bases between them. Written as DNA, the CDR3 is TGTGCCAGCAGCTTAGCGCGCGGAGGGGGAGCCGACAATGAGCAGTTCTTC. Protein sequence: CASSLARGGGADNEQFF.

J is TRBJ2-1 and V is TRBV4-2; no clear D. The CDR3 sequence is 13 residues long. Trimming took 1 base from V and 7 from J, leaving 8 bases between them. Germline CDR1 reads LGHNA; CDR2 reads YNFKEQ. The CDR3 here is CASSQVPRNEQFF. CDR3 coding DNA: TGTGCCAGCAGCCAAGTCCCCCGGAATGAGCAGTTCTTC.

CDR3 nucleotides: TGTGCCAGCAGCTTGAAATACGAGCAGTACTTC. It codes for CASSLKYEQYF. The V gene is TRBV5-8, the J gene TRBJ2-7; D is unresolved. V was clipped by 1 base and J by 4 bases, with 3 bases between them. The CDR3 runs to 11 residues. Germline V gene data show CDR1 as SGHTS and CDR2 as YDEGEE. Based on the CDR3 plus reference TRBV5-8 and TRBJ2-7, the full variable domain is EAGVTQSPTHLIKTRGQQATLRCSPISGHTSVYWYQQALGLGLQFLLWYDEGEERNRGNFPPRFSGRQFPNYSSELNVNALELEDSALYLCASSLKYEQYFGPGTRLTVT.

This rearrangement joins TRBV7-9 to TRBJ1-4; D gene uncertain. The CDR3 totals 17 residues. Trimming shortened V by 3 bases and J by 0 bases, and 14 bases separated the two germline ends. Looked up from germline, CDR1 is SEHNR and CDR2 is FQNEAQ (reference sequence). The CDR3 protein is CASSFGQLPATNEKLFF. CDR3 in DNA: TGTGCCAGCAGCTTCGGGCAGCTGCCCGCAACTAATGAAAAACTGTTTTTT.

J is TRBJ2-1 and V is TRBV11-2; D gene uncertain. The CDR3 runs to 16 residues. The V end was cut by 1 base, the J end by 3 bases, with 13 bases between. Per the germline V gene, CDR1 is SGHAT and CDR2 is FQNNGV. The CDR3 bases are TGTGCCAGCAGCTTAGGAGGCGCAACCAACTACAATGAGCAGTTCTTC. This sequence encodes CASSLGGATNYNEQFF.

The CDR3 loop is CASNAGGRGETQYF. In nucleotides, the CDR3 is TGTGCCAGCAACGCGGGGGGCCGGGGAGAGACCCAGTACTTC. The chain links TRBV5-6 to TRBJ2-5; 8 positions match TRBD2. This CDR3 contains 14 residues. Germline CDR1 reads SGHDT; CDR2 reads YYEEEE. The V and J ends lost 6 bases and 4 bases, in that order; junction bases with no gene match: 8.

J is TRBJ1-1 and V is TRBV7-6, with unresolved D. The CDR3 contains 13 residues. The germline V and J ends were trimmed by 5 bases and 3 bases, with 10 bases remaining between them. The germline V gene encodes CDR1 SGHVS and CDR2 FNYEAQ. In nucleotides, the CDR3 is TGTGCCAGCAGCCCGGCGGATTACACTGAAGCTTTCTTT. Translated, it gives CASSPADYTEAFF.

This rearrangement joins TRBV9 to TRBJ2-2, with 7 bases that match TRBD2. Losses at the gene ends were 4 bases for V and 3 bases for J; bases not matched to a gene: 9. CDR3 length: 16 amino acids. Germline V gene data show CDR1 as SGDLS and CDR2 as YYNGEE. This chain's CDR3 is CASSSTGGSYTGELFF. DNA for the CDR3: TGTGCCAGCAGCTCCACGGGGGGATCTTACACCGGGGAGCTGTTTTTT.